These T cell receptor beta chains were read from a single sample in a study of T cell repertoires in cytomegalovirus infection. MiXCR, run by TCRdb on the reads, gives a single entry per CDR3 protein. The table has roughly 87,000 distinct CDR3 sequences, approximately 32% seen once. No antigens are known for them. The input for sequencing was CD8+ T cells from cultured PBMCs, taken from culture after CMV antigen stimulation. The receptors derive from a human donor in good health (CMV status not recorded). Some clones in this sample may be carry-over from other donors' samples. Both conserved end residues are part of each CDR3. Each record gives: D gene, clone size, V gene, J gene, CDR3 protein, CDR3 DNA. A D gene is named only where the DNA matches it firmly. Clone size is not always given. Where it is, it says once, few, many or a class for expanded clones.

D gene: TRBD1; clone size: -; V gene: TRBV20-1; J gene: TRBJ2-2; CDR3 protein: CSARGFRGPGELFF; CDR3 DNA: TGCAGTGCTAGAGGATTCAGGGGGCCTGGGGAGCTGTTTTTT
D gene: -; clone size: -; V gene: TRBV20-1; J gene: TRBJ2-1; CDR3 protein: CSATAHLSYNEQFF; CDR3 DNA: TGCAGTGCCACGGCCCACCTTAGCTACAATGAGCAGTTCTTC
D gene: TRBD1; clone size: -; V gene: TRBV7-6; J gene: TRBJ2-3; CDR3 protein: CASSRLSKGALPDTQYF; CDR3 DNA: TGTGCCAGCAGCCGACTATCGAAGGGGGCCCTCCCAGATACGCAGTATTTT
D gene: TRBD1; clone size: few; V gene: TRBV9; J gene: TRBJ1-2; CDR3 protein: CASSTHSRGTGNFHGYTF; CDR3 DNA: TGTGCCAGCAGCACGCACTCGAGGGGGACAGGGAATTTCCATGGCTACACCTTC
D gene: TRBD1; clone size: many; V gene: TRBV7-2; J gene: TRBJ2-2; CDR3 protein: CASSTTGGTAGELFF; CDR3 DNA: TGTGCCAGCAGCACAACAGGGGGCACCGCCGGGGAGCTGTTTTTT
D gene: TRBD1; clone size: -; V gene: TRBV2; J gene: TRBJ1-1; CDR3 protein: CASSEWTGGADTEAFF; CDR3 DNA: TGTGCCAGCAGTGAATGGACAGGGGGCGCGGACACTGAAGCTTTCTTT
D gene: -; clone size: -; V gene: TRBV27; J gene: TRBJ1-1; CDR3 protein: CASSLFGSHEAFF; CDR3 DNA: TGTGCCAGCAGTTTATTTGGGAGCCATGAAGCTTTCTTT
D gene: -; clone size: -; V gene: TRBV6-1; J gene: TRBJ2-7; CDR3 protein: CASSTRGYEQYF; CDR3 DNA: TGTGCCAGCAGTACCAGGGGCTACGAGCAGTACTTC
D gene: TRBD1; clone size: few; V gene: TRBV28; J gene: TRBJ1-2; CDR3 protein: CASTRTGGNYGYTF; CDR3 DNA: TGTGCCAGCACTCGGACAGGGGGGAACTATGGCTACACCTTC
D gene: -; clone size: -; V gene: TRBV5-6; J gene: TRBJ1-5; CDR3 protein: CASSLGSGAYSNQPQHF; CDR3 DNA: TGTGCCAGCAGCTTGGGATCAGGGGCCTATAGCAATCAGCCCCAGCATTTT
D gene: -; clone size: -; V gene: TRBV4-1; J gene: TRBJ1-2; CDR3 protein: CASSQDRGRPFYGYTF; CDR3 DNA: TGCGCCAGCAGCCAAGATCGCGGCAGGCCGTTCTATGGCTACACCTTC
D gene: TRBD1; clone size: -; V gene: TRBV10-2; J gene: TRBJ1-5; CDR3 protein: CASSETGTGISNQPQHF; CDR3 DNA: TGCGCCAGCAGCGAAACCGGGACAGGGATTAGCAATCAGCCCCAGCATTTT
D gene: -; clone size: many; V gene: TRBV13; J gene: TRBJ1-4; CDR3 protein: CASSWRGAVNEKLFF; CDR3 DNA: TGTGCCAGCAGCTGGCGGGGCGCGGTGAATGAAAAACTGTTTTTT
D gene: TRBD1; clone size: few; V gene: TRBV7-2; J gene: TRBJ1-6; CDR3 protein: CASSFTGGDSPLHF; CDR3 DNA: TGTGCCAGCAGCTTCACAGGGGGAGATTCACCCCTCCACTTT
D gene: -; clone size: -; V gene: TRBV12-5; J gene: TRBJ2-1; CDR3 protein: CASAPATAPYNEQFF; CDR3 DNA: TGTGCTAGTGCCCCGGCGACCGCTCCCTACAATGAGCAGTTCTTC
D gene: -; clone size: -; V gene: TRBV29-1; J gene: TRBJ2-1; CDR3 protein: CSVELVRLGNEQFF; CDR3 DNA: TGCAGCGTTGAATTGGTTAGACTGGGCAATGAGCAGTTCTTC
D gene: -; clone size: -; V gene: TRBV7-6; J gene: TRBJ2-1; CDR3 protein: CASSSPGVRNEQFF; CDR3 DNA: TGTGCCAGCAGCTCCCCCGGGGTCCGCAATGAGCAGTTCTTC
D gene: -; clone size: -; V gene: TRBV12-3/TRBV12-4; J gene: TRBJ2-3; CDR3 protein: CASSVQGNNPYTDTQYF; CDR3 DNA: TGTGCCAGCAGCGTTCAGGGAAATAATCCCTACACAGATACGCAGTATTTT
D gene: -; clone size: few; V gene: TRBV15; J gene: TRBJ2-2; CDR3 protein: CATSAGTLNTGELFF; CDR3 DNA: TGTGCCACCAGTGCCGGGACACTGAACACCGGGGAGCTGTTTTTT
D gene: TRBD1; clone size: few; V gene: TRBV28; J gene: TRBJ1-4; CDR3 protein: CASSPTGTANEKLFF; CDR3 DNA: TGTGCCAGCAGTCCTACCGGGACAGCCAATGAAAAACTGTTTTTT
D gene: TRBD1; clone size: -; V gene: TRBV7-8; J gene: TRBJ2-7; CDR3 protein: CASSLALGTGAVYEQYF; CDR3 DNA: TGTGCCAGCAGCCTTGCTTTAGGTACAGGGGCGGTCTACGAGCAGTACTTC
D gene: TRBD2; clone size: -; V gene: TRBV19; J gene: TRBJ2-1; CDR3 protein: CASSPLPGAAGGQNEQFF; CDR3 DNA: TGTGCCAGTAGTCCACTCCCTGGGGCAGCGGGGGGGCAAAATGAGCAGTTCTTC
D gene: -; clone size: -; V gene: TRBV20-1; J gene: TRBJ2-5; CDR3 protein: CSARDRGGYQETQYF; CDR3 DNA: TGCAGTGCTAGAGATAGGGGGGGGTACCAAGAGACCCAGTACTTC
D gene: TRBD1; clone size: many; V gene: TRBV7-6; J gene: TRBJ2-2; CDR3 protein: CASSLSRGPTGELFF; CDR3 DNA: TGTGCCAGCAGCTTATCCAGGGGGCCCACCGGGGAGCTGTTTTTT
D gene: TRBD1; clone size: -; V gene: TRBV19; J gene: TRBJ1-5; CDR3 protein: CASSILPGTGLKLNQPQHF; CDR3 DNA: TGTGCCAGTAGTATCCTGCCCGGGACAGGGCTCAAACTCAATCAGCCCCAGCATTTT
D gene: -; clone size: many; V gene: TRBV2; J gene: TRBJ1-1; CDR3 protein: CASSEGQLSWVTEAFF; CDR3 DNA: TGTGCCAGCAGTGAAGGACAGCTGAGTTGGGTCACTGAAGCTTTCTTT
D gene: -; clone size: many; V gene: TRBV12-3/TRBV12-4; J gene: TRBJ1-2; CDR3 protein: CASSLLGINYGYTF; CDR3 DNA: TGTGCCAGCAGTCTTTTGGGGATTAACTATGGCTACACCTTC
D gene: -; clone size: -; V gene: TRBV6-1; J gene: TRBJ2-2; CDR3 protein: CASSEGGDTGELFF; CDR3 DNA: TGTGCCAGCAGTGAAGGGGGGGACACCGGGGAGCTGTTTTTT
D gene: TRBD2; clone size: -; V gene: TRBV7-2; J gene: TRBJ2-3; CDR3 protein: CASSLALTSGGASDTQYF; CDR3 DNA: TGTGCCAGCAGCTTAGCCCTGACTAGCGGGGGGGCTTCGGATACGCAGTATTTT
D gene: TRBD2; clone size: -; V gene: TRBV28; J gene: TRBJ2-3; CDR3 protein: CASSLILAGGPRDTQYF; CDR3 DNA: TGTGCCAGCAGTCTCATACTAGCGGGGGGGCCAAGAGATACGCAGTATTTT
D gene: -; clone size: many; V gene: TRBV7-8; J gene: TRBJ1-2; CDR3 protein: CASSLEWGAYYGYTF; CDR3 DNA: TGTGCCAGCAGCTTAGAATGGGGCGCTTATTATGGCTACACCTTC
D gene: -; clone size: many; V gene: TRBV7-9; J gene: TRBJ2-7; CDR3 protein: CASSFGGEQYF; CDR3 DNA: TGTGCCAGCAGCTTTGGCGGCGAGCAGTACTTC
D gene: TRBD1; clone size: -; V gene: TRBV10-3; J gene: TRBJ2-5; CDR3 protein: CAISELEDRRQESQYF; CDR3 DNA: TGTGCCATCAGTGAGCTCGAGGACAGGAGACAAGAGTCCCAGTACTTC
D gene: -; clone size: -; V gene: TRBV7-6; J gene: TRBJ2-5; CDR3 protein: CASSLAAGDETQYF; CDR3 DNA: TGTGCCAGCAGCTTAGCGGCAGGGGACGAGACCCAGTACTTC
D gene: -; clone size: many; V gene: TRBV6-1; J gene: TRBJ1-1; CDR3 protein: CASSEYGGNTEAFF; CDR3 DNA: TGTGCCAGCAGCGAGTATGGGGGGAACACTGAAGCTTTCTTT
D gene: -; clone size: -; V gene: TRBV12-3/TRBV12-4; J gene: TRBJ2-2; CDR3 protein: CASSFAAATGELFF; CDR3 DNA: TGTGCCAGCAGTTTTGCGGCAGCCACCGGGGAGCTGTTTTTT